Listed below are T cell receptor beta chains from one sample, sequenced in a study of PD-1 blockade in classical Hodgkin lymphoma. This table comes from immunoSEQ multiplex PCR, and its TCRdb copy is limited to in-frame clones, with some not included. The table has fewer than 25,000 clones, 70% to 90% seen once. The source was peripheral blood mononuclear cells (PBMCs), collected before the second cycle of nivolumab. These receptors originate from a human donor with classical Hodgkin lymphoma. Both conserved end residues are part of each CDR3. Each record gives: D gene, CDR3 length, V gene, J gene, CDR3 protein. D genes are given only for firm matches.

D: .
length: 14
V: TRBV7-2
J: TRBJ2-2
CDR3: CASSPLLTIGELFF

D: .
length: 14
V: TRBV6-5
J: TRBJ1-5
CDR3: CASSYGSEYQPQHF

D: .
length: 13
V: TRBV4-2
J: TRBJ1-1
CDR3: CASSQDGWEKAFF

D: .
length: 14
V: TRBV6-1
J: TRBJ1-5
CDR3: CASTQGGFRGPQHF

D: .
length: 12
V: TRBV27
J: TRBJ1-2
CDR3: CTGGPGRDGYTF

D: TRBD2
length: 17
V: TRBV4-2
J: TRBJ2-6
CDR3: CASSQGLAASGANVLTF

D: .
length: 10
V: TRBV19
J: TRBJ2-1
CDR3: CASRGFEQFF

D: TRBD1
length: 15
V: TRBV9
J: TRBJ2-3
CDR3: CASSLGTVPTDTQYF

D: TRBD1
length: 14
V: TRBV11-1
J: TRBJ2-5
CDR3: CASSSNRDSETQYF

D: .
length: 13
V: TRBV5-1
J: TRBJ1-5
CDR3: CASSLDVNQPQHF

D: .
length: 16
V: TRBV5-6
J: TRBJ1-2
CDR3: CASSLELRHSSYGYTF

D: .
length: 15
V: TRBV5-1
J: TRBJ1-4
CDR3: CASSLGVQTNEKLFF

D: TRBD1
length: 15
V: TRBV5-5
J: TRBJ2-1
CDR3: CASSFPRDSNNEQFF

D: .
length: 17
V: TRBV5-1
J: TRBJ1-1
CDR3: CASSLISAGGLDTEAFF